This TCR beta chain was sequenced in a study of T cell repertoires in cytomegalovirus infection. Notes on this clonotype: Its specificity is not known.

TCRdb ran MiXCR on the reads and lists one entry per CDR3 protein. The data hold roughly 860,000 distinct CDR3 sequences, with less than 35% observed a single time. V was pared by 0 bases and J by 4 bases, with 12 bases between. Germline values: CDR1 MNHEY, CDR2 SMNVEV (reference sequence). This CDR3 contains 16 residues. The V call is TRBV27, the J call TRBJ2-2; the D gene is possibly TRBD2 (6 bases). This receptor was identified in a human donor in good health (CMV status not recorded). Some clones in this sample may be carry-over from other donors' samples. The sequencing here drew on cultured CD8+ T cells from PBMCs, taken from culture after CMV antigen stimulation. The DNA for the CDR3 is TGTGCCAGCAGTTTATCGGTTCTAGCGACCACCGGGGAGCTGTTTTTT. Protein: CASSLSVLATTGELFF.